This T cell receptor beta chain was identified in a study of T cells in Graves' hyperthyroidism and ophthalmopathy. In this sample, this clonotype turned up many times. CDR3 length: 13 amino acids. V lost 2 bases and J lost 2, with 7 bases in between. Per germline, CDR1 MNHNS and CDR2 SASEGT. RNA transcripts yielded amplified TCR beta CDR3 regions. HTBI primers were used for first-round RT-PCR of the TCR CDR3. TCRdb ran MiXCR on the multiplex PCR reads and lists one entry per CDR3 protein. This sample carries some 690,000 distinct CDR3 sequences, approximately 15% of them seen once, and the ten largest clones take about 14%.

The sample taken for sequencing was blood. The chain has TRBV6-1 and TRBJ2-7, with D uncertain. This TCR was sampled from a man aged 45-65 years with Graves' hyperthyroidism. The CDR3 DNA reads TGTGCCAGCAGTGAATGGGATACCTACGAGCAGTACTTC. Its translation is CASSEWDTYEQYF.